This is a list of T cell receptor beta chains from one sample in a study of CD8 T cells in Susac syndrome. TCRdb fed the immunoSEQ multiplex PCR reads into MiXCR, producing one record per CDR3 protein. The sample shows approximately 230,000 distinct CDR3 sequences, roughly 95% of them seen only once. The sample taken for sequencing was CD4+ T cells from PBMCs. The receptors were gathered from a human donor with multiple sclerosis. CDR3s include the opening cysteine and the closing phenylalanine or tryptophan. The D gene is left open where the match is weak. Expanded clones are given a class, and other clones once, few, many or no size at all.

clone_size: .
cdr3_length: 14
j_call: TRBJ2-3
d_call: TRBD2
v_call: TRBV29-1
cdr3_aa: CSASGEGLTDTQYF
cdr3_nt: TGCAGCGCGAGCGGGGAGGGACTCACAGATACGCAGTATTTT

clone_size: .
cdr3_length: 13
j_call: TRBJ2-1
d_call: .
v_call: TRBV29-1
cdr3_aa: CSVAGSGYNEQFF
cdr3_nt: TGCAGCGTTGCAGGGTCTGGGTACAATGAGCAGTTCTTC

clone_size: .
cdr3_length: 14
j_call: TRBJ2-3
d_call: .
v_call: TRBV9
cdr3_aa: CASSSLGVRDTQYF
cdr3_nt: TGTGCCAGCAGCTCCCTGGGGGTGCGGGATACGCAGTATTTT

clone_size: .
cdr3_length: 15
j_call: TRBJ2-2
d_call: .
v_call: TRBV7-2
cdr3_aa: CASSSGLGSTGELFF
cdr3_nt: TGTGCCAGCAGCTCGGGACTTGGAAGCACCGGGGAGCTGTTTTTT

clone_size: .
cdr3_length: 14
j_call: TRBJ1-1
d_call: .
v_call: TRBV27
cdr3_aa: CASSFRGPNTEAFF
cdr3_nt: TGTGCCAGCAGTTTTAGGGGACCGAACACTGAAGCTTTCTTT

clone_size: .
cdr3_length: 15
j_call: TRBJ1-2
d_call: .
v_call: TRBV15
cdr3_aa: CATSRTRQTYYGYTF
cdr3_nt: TGTGCCACCAGCAGGACTCGACAGACTTACTATGGCTACACCTTC

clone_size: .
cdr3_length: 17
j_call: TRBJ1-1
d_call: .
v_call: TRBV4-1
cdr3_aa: CASSQIQSPGGAPRAFF
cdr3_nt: TGCGCCAGCAGCCAAATACAAAGCCCGGGGGGGGCCCCAAGGGCTTTCTTT

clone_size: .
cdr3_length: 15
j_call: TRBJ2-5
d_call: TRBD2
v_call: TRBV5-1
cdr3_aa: CASTTSPGLEQTQYF
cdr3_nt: TGCGCCAGCACAACTTCCCCGGGACTAGAACAGACCCAGTACTTC

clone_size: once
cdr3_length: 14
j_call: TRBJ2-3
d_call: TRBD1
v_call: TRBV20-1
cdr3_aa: CSATDRGTTDTQYF
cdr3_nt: TGCAGTGCCACAGACAGGGGGACCACAGATACGCAGTATTTT

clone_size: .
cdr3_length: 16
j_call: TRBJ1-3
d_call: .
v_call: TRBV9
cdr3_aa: CASSLGGASSGNTIYF
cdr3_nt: TGTGCCAGCAGCTTAGGGGGGGCTTCGAGTGGAAACACCATATATTTT

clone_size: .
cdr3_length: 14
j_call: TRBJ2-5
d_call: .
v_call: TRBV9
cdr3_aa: CASSVSAGGETQYF
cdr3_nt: TGTGCCAGCAGCGTATCAGCGGGCGGAGAGACCCAGTACTTC

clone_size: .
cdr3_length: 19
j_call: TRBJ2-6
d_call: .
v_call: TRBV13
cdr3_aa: CASSLLRWGSTAGANVLTF
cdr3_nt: TGTGCCAGCAGCCTTCTTCGCTGGGGTTCTACTGCTGGGGCCAACGTCCTGACTTTC

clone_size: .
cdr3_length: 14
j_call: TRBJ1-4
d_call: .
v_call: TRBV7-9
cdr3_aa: CASSRSPGDEKLFF
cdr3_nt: TGTGCCAGCAGCCGAAGTCCCGGGGATGAAAAACTGTTTTTT

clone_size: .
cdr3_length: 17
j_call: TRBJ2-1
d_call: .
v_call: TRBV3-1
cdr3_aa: CASSQPSGGTPYNEQFF
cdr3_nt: TGTGCCAGCAGCCAGCCATCCGGTGGGACACCGTACAATGAGCAGTTCTTC

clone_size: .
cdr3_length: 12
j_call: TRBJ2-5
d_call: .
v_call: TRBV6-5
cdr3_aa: CASTRRGETQYF
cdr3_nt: TGTGCCAGCACCCGTCGTGGGGAGACCCAGTACTTC

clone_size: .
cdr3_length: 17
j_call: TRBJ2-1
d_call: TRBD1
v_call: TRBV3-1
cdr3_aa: CASSPSPWDRGDNEQFF
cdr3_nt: TGTGCCAGCAGCCCTTCGCCATGGGACAGGGGTGACAATGAGCAGTTCTTC

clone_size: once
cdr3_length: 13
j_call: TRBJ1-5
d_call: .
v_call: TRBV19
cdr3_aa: CASRKGLNQPQHF
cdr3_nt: TGTGCCAGTAGAAAGGGACTAAATCAGCCCCAGCATTTT

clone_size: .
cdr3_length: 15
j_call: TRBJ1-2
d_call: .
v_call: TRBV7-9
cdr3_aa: CASSLAGVRAYGYTF
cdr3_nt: TGTGCCAGCAGCTTAGCCGGGGTCAGGGCCTATGGCTACACCTTC

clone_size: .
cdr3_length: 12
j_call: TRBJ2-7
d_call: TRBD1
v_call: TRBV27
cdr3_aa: CASSPTGGEQYF
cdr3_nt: TGTGCCAGCAGCCCTACAGGGGGGGAGCAGTACTTC

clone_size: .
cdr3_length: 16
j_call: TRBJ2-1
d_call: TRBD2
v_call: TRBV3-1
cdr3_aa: CASSQDPLAGYNEQFF
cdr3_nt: TGTGCCAGCAGCCAAGACCCGCTAGCGGGGTACAATGAGCAGTTCTTC

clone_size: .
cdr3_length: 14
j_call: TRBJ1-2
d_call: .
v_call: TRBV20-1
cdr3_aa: CSAPNRVRIGGYTF
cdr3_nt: TGCAGTGCGCCGAACAGGGTCCGGATTGGTGGCTACACCTTC

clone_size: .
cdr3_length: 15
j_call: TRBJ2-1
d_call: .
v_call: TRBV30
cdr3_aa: CAWSVWGGAGNEQFF
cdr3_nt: TGTGCCTGGAGTGTTTGGGGGGGCGCCGGCAATGAGCAGTTCTTC

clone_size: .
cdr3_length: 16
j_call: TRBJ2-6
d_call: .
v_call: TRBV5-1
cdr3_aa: CASSPIPTPGANVLTF
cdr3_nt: TGCGCCAGCAGCCCCATACCTACCCCCGGGGCCAACGTCCTGACTTTC

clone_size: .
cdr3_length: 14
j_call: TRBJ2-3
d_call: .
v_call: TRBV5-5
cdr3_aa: CASSSYRDADTQYF
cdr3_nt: TGTGCCAGCAGCTCCTACAGGGACGCAGATACGCAGTATTTT

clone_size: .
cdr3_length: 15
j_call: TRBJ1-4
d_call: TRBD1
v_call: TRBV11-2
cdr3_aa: CASSLFGTGDEKLFF
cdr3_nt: TGTGCCAGCAGCCTGTTTGGGACAGGGGATGAAAAACTGTTTTTT

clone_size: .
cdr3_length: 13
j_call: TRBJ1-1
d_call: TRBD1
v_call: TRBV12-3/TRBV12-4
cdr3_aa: CASSWDRNTEAFF
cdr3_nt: TGTGCCAGCAGTTGGGACAGGAACACTGAAGCTTTCTTT

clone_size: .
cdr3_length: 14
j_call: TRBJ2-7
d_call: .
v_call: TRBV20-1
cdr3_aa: CSARVSALSYEQYF
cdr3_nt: TGCAGTGCTAGAGTTTCGGCCCTTTCCTACGAGCAGTACTTC